The rows below give T cell receptor beta chains drawn from one sample of a study of T cells in tumors after PD-1 blockade. TCRdb's table, derived via immunoSEQ multiplex PCR, lists solely in-frame clones and lacks some. The data hold more than 40,000 clones, with under 85% observed a single time. The material sequenced was PBMCs, taken before anti-PD-1 therapy. Every receptor here comes from a human donor with advanced basal cell or squamous cell carcinoma (not recorded which). Both conserved end residues are part of each CDR3.

TRBJ1-5 | TRBV18 | CASSPSYSGEAGGQPQHF
TRBJ1-1 | TRBV5-1 | CASSVDSQNTEAFF
TRBJ1-5 | TRBV20-1 | CSASWGEESNQPQHF
TRBJ2-4 | TRBV7-2 | CASSLSMGAAFQNIQYF
TRBJ2-5 | TRBV5-6 | CASSWTGRYQETQYF
TRBJ1-4 | TRBV14 | CASSPTVNEKLFF
TRBJ1-5 | TRBV2 | CASTHEGQVAHQPQHF
TRBJ1-6 | TRBV6-6 | CASSQTVANSILHF
TRBJ1-1 | TRBV27 | CASSLAGLTEAFF
TRBJ2-7 | TRBV6-5 | CASRAERPPYVEQYF
TRBJ2-5 | TRBV7-2 | CASSPQGLAAPVETQYF
TRBJ1-5 | TRBV4-1 | CASSQTGNSNQPQHF
TRBJ1-2 | TRBV27 | CASSSVGTGVRYGYTF
TRBJ2-7 | TRBV28 | CASSSSGRREQYF
TRBJ2-5 | TRBV28 | CASRRVARETQYF
TRBJ2-2 | TRBV19 | CASRAWGGRDPGELFF
TRBJ1-6 | TRBV2 | CANGVSYNSPLHF
TRBJ1-6 | TRBV4-2 | CASSQVNSPLHF
TRBJ1-2 | TRBV6-1 | CASSETGTGRYGYTF
TRBJ2-1 | TRBV13 | CASSAGGTWGNEQFF
TRBJ2-5 | TRBV11-3 | CASSLKPGTGYQETQYF
TRBJ2-7 | TRBV29-1 | CSVEEGGPYEQYF
TRBJ2-1 | TRBV7-9 | CASSPAGGSSNEQFF
TRBJ2-6 | TRBV10-3 | CAITAARSGANVLTF
TRBJ2-1 | TRBV13 | CASRTPSTGGDEQFF
TRBJ2-4 | TRBV6-6 | CATRGLVKNIQYF
TRBJ1-1 | TRBV3-1/TRBV3-2 | CASSQGQGRGTEAFF
TRBJ1-1 | TRBV3-1/TRBV3-2 | CASSQEVGGDTEAFF
TRBJ2-7 | TRBV5-4 | CASSFAFGTGSYEQYF
TRBJ2-3 | TRBV18 | CASSPIAGGPDTQYF
TRBJ2-2 | TRBV6-6 | CASSPNRDWAGELFF
TRBJ1-2 | TRBV28 | CASSLEGSLGYTF
TRBJ1-6 | TRBV5-1 | CASSSGTENSPLHF
TRBJ1-3 | TRBV18 | CASSPRSRAFSGNTIYF
TRBJ1-5 | TRBV4-1 | CASSQERSLNQPQHF
TRBJ1-5 | TRBV6-6 | CASSQTPRGQPQHF
TRBJ1-1 | TRBV6-4 | CASSSDRGTEAFF
TRBJ2-7 | TRBV24-1 | CATTDGLKGLAERYEQYF
TRBJ2-1 | TRBV11-3 | CASCPRTRNGNEQFF
TRBJ2-1 | TRBV6-5 | CASSYTGSGTYNEQFF